The rows below give T cell receptor beta chains drawn from one sample of a study of shared clonotypes between healthy human individuals. Measured with immunoSEQ multiplex PCR; TCRdb has only the in-frame clones, and not every one. There are about 2 million clones in the sample; approximately 94% occur only once, and 0.9% to 1.3% lies in the top ten. The specimen was naive CD8+ T cells sorted from blood. The receptors stem from a man younger than 30 in good health. The CDR3 runs from the conserved cysteine through the conserved F or W. Each record gives: clone size, V gene, D gene, J gene, CDR3 protein, CDR3 DNA. A D gene is named only where the DNA matches it firmly. Rows give clone size only sometimes, using once, few, many, or a class for an expanded clone.

abundance: -
v_gene: TRBV13
d_gene: -
j_gene: TRBJ2-3
CDR3aa: CASSSPTIDTQYF
CDR3nt: TGTGCCAGCAGCTCTCCTACTATCGATACGCAGTATTTT

abundance: -
v_gene: TRBV2
d_gene: -
j_gene: TRBJ1-1
CDR3aa: CASRDQGSTEAFF
CDR3nt: TGTGCCAGCAGGGATCAGGGGTCGACTGAAGCTTTCTTT

abundance: -
v_gene: TRBV10-3
d_gene: TRBD1
j_gene: TRBJ2-2
CDR3aa: CAISGTGGYYTNTGELFF
CDR3nt: TGTGCCATCAGTGGGACAGGGGGCTATTATACGAACACCGGGGAGCTGTTTTTT

abundance: -
v_gene: TRBV5-6
d_gene: TRBD2
j_gene: TRBJ2-7
CDR3aa: CASSLLLAGSSYEQYF
CDR3nt: TGTGCCAGCAGCTTGTTACTAGCGGGGAGCTCCTACGAGCAGTACTTC

abundance: -
v_gene: TRBV19
d_gene: TRBD1
j_gene: TRBJ1-1
CDR3aa: CASSIQGAGTEAFF
CDR3nt: TGTGCCAGTAGTATCCAGGGGGCAGGCACTGAAGCTTTCTTT

abundance: -
v_gene: TRBV4-1
d_gene: TRBD1
j_gene: TRBJ2-7
CDR3aa: CASSRTGATYEQYF
CDR3nt: TGCGCCAGCAGCCGAACAGGGGCTACCTACGAGCAGTACTTC

abundance: -
v_gene: TRBV2
d_gene: TRBD1
j_gene: TRBJ1-5
CDR3aa: CASSDRGSNQPQHF
CDR3nt: TGTGCCAGCAGCGACAGGGGTAGCAATCAGCCCCAGCATTTT

abundance: -
v_gene: TRBV9
d_gene: TRBD1
j_gene: TRBJ1-1
CDR3aa: CASSGGTGEAFF
CDR3nt: TGTGCCAGCAGCGGAGGGACAGGGGAGGCTTTCTTT

abundance: -
v_gene: TRBV28
d_gene: -
j_gene: TRBJ2-5
CDR3aa: CASSLRTGWYQETQYF
CDR3nt: TGTGCCAGCTCCCTTAGAACAGGGTGGTACCAAGAGACCCAGTACTTC

abundance: -
v_gene: TRBV9
d_gene: -
j_gene: TRBJ2-2
CDR3aa: CASSPQTGELFF
CDR3nt: TGTGCCAGCAGCCCCCAAACCGGGGAGCTGTTTTTT

abundance: -
v_gene: TRBV19
d_gene: -
j_gene: TRBJ2-7
CDR3aa: CASSIGGLYEQYF
CDR3nt: TGTGCCAGTAGTATTGGGGGCCTCTACGAGCAGTACTTC

abundance: -
v_gene: TRBV27
d_gene: TRBD1
j_gene: TRBJ2-2
CDR3aa: CASSTPGTGEGGELFF
CDR3nt: TGTGCCAGCAGTACGCCAGGGACAGGGGAAGGCGGGGAGCTGTTTTTT

abundance: -
v_gene: TRBV7-8
d_gene: -
j_gene: TRBJ1-1
CDR3aa: CASSGGGALEAFF
CDR3nt: TGTGCCAGCAGCGGGGGAGGGGCTCTTGAAGCTTTCTTT

abundance: -
v_gene: TRBV27
d_gene: -
j_gene: TRBJ2-7
CDR3aa: CASSLSGFTYEQYF
CDR3nt: TGTGCCAGCAGTTTATCGGGTTTCACCTACGAGCAGTACTTC

abundance: -
v_gene: TRBV27
d_gene: TRBD1
j_gene: TRBJ2-1
CDR3aa: CASRQGVSYNEQFF
CDR3nt: TGTGCCAGCAGACAGGGGGTTTCCTACAATGAGCAGTTCTTC

abundance: -
v_gene: TRBV6-6
d_gene: -
j_gene: TRBJ2-7
CDR3aa: CASSYSGGKYEQYF
CDR3nt: TGTGCCAGCAGTTACTCAGGGGGAAAGTACGAGCAGTACTTC

abundance: -
v_gene: TRBV7-9
d_gene: -
j_gene: TRBJ1-3
CDR3aa: CASSSPEGISGNTIYF
CDR3nt: TGTGCCAGCAGCTCCCCCGAAGGGATCTCTGGAAACACCATATATTTT

abundance: once
v_gene: TRBV4-1
d_gene: -
j_gene: TRBJ2-5
CDR3aa: CASSQSGVGLGTQYF
CDR3nt: TGCGCCAGCAGCCAATCCGGGGTGGGTCTCGGGACCCAGTACTTC

abundance: -
v_gene: TRBV27
d_gene: -
j_gene: TRBJ2-3
CDR3aa: CASTSRDFYFTDTQYF
CDR3nt: TGTGCCAGCACCTCGCGGGACTTTTATTTCACAGATACGCAGTATTTT

abundance: -
v_gene: TRBV11-2
d_gene: -
j_gene: TRBJ2-1
CDR3aa: CASRAMAYNEQFF
CDR3nt: TGTGCCAGCAGGGCAATGGCATACAATGAGCAGTTCTTC

abundance: -
v_gene: TRBV4-1
d_gene: -
j_gene: TRBJ1-6
CDR3aa: CASSQARGFVVSPLHF
CDR3nt: TGCGCCAGCAGCCAGGCCAGGGGCTTCGTCGTATCACCCCTCCACTTT

abundance: -
v_gene: TRBV4-1
d_gene: -
j_gene: TRBJ2-7
CDR3aa: CASSQVPTAAYEQYF
CDR3nt: TGCGCCAGCAGCCAAGTTCCGACAGCTGCCTACGAGCAGTACTTC

abundance: -
v_gene: TRBV7-9
d_gene: -
j_gene: TRBJ2-5
CDR3aa: CASSLVGLGETQYF
CDR3nt: TGTGCCAGCAGCTTAGTTGGCTTGGGGGAGACCCAGTACTTC

abundance: -
v_gene: TRBV28
d_gene: TRBD1
j_gene: TRBJ1-2
CDR3aa: CASSNYGTVYGYTF
CDR3nt: TGTGCCAGCAGTAATTATGGGACAGTCTATGGCTACACCTTC

abundance: -
v_gene: TRBV4-3
d_gene: TRBD2
j_gene: TRBJ2-7
CDR3aa: CASPGGLITTYEQYF
CDR3nt: TGCGCCAGCCCCGGGGGACTAATCACTACCTACGAGCAGTACTTC

abundance: once
v_gene: TRBV28
d_gene: -
j_gene: TRBJ1-6
CDR3aa: CASSPVGLEALHF
CDR3nt: TGTGCCAGCAGTCCTGTGGGGCTTGAAGCCCTCCACTTT

abundance: -
v_gene: TRBV28
d_gene: -
j_gene: TRBJ2-7
CDR3aa: CASKNPREGPMGEQYF
CDR3nt: TGTGCCAGCAAAAACCCCCGCGAAGGCCCCATGGGGGAGCAGTACTTC

abundance: -
v_gene: TRBV10-1
d_gene: -
j_gene: TRBJ2-5
CDR3aa: CASSEDWGSETQYF
CDR3nt: TGCGCCAGCAGTGAAGATTGGGGGTCCGAGACCCAGTACTTC

abundance: -
v_gene: TRBV18
d_gene: TRBD1
j_gene: TRBJ1-6
CDR3aa: CASSPQGTGTSPLHF
CDR3nt: TGTGCCAGCTCACCACAAGGGACAGGGACCTCACCCCTCCACTTT

abundance: -
v_gene: TRBV7-9
d_gene: -
j_gene: TRBJ1-2
CDR3aa: CASSLAGTLNYGYTF
CDR3nt: TGTGCCAGCAGCTTGGCCGGGACCCTTAACTATGGCTACACCTTC

abundance: -
v_gene: TRBV28
d_gene: -
j_gene: TRBJ1-6
CDR3aa: CASSLEARYSSYNSPLHF
CDR3nt: TGTGCCAGCAGTTTAGAGGCGAGGTATAGCTCCTATAATTCACCCCTCCACTTT

abundance: -
v_gene: TRBV5-6
d_gene: -
j_gene: TRBJ2-7
CDR3aa: CASSPGTLKSMSYEQYF
CDR3nt: TGTGCCAGCAGTCCCGGGACACTAAAGTCCATGTCCTACGAGCAGTACTTC

abundance: once
v_gene: TRBV29-1
d_gene: TRBD2
j_gene: TRBJ2-5
CDR3aa: CSVWGGETQYF
CDR3nt: TGCAGCGTTTGGGGGGGGGAGACCCAGTACTTC

abundance: -
v_gene: TRBV9
d_gene: TRBD2
j_gene: TRBJ2-3
CDR3aa: CASSVSSSGPDTQYF
CDR3nt: TGTGCCAGCAGCGTGAGCTCTAGCGGTCCAGATACGCAGTATTTT

abundance: -
v_gene: TRBV11-2
d_gene: TRBD2
j_gene: TRBJ2-1
CDR3aa: CASSFHGRSEQFF
CDR3nt: TGTGCCAGCAGCTTCCACGGGAGGAGTGAGCAGTTCTTC

abundance: -
v_gene: TRBV21-1
d_gene: -
j_gene: TRBJ2-7
CDR3aa: CASSKRRGQGMFLYEQYF
CDR3nt: TGTGCCAGCAGCAAAAGAAGGGGACAGGGAATGTTCCTCTACGAGCAGTACTTC

abundance: -
v_gene: TRBV6-1
d_gene: -
j_gene: TRBJ2-3
CDR3aa: CASSVASVNTDTQYF
CDR3nt: TGTGCCAGCAGTGTAGCTAGCGTGAACACAGATACGCAGTATTTT

abundance: -
v_gene: TRBV27
d_gene: TRBD1
j_gene: TRBJ1-6
CDR3aa: CASSLSRGMDRMGSYNSPLHF
CDR3nt: TGTGCCAGCAGTTTATCAAGGGGGATGGACAGGATGGGGTCCTATAATTCACCCCTCCACTTT

abundance: -
v_gene: TRBV6-5
d_gene: -
j_gene: TRBJ2-2
CDR3aa: CASSYSRGAGELFF
CDR3nt: TGTGCCAGCAGTTACTCTAGGGGGGCCGGGGAGCTGTTTTTT

abundance: -
v_gene: TRBV15
d_gene: TRBD1
j_gene: TRBJ1-2
CDR3aa: CATSRATGEVDGYTF
CDR3nt: TGTGCCACCAGCAGAGCCACAGGGGAAGTGGATGGCTACACCTTC

abundance: -
v_gene: TRBV10-3
d_gene: -
j_gene: TRBJ2-6
CDR3aa: CAITSGAGANVLTF
CDR3nt: TGTGCCATCACGTCCGGGGCTGGGGCCAACGTCCTGACTTTC

abundance: -
v_gene: TRBV28
d_gene: -
j_gene: TRBJ1-2
CDR3aa: CASTSFRDTTSLNYGYTF
CDR3nt: TGTGCCAGTACGTCGTTTAGGGACACAACTTCCTTAAACTATGGCTACACCTTC

abundance: -
v_gene: TRBV5-8
d_gene: TRBD2
j_gene: TRBJ2-1
CDR3aa: CASSLRTSGRSGNEQFF
CDR3nt: TGTGCCAGCAGCCTGCGGACTAGCGGGAGATCCGGCAATGAGCAGTTCTTC

abundance: -
v_gene: TRBV5-6
d_gene: -
j_gene: TRBJ1-1
CDR3aa: CASSLYGTEAFF
CDR3nt: TGTGCCAGCAGCTTGTATGGGACTGAAGCTTTCTTT